This T cell receptor beta chain was identified in a study of blood T cell repertoires in COVID-19. Across the whole study: Samples representing acute and convalescent COVID-19 were sourced from the United States, Italy and Spain.

Germline V gives CDR1 MGHDK, CDR2 SYGVNS. The CDR3 is 16 amino acids. Trimming removed 2 bases from V and 2 bases from J, with 13 bases in between. Profiled with immunoSEQ multiplex PCR; TCRdb holds only in-frame clones, not every one. Of 98,000 or so clones listed, around 90% were seen once; the top ten hold 4.5% to 6.5%. Sample: peripheral blood. This TCR was recovered from a man aged 60 to 69 with COVID-19, enrolled during active disease. The chain carries TRBV25-1 and TRBJ1-5; maybe TRBD1 (6 bases). The CDR3 loop is CASSEGQRVGNQPQHF. Written as DNA, the CDR3 is TGTGCCAGCAGTGAAGGACAGCGTGTGGGCAATCAGCCCCAGCATTTT.